The 21 T cell receptor beta chains in this list originate from one sample, sequenced in a study of T cells in Graves' hyperthyroidism and ophthalmopathy. RNA transcripts served as the template for amplifying TCR beta CDR3 regions. First-round RT-PCR of the TCR CDR3 relied on the HTBI primer set. TCRdb re-called the multiplex PCR reads with MiXCR, one entry per CDR3 protein. The table lists around 300,000 distinct CDR3 sequences, 22% of them singletons, with 64% in the top ten. The sequencing input was blood. These receptors originate from a man between 25 and 39 years old with Graves' ophthalmopathy.

This clonotype turned up a few times. J is TRBJ1-6 and V is TRBV12-3 or TRBV12-4, with a possible D match to TRBD1 (5 bases). The CDR3 runs to 15 residues. V was cut by 3 bases and J by 7 bases, with 13 bases left in between. Written as DNA, the CDR3 is TGTGCCAGCAGTTTGGGACCGGCCCAAAATTCACCCCTCCACTTT. It codes for CASSLGPAQNSPLHF.

This clonotype has more than one count but fewer than ten. The V gene is TRBV7-3, the J gene TRBJ2-1, with D maybe TRBD2 (6 bases). CDR1 is SGHTA, CDR2 FQGTGA, per germline. Trimming took off 5 bases at V and 3 bases at J, with 14 bases between the two ends. This CDR3 spans 15 amino acids. CDR3 protein: CASSIYGGVYNEQFF. CDR3 nucleotide sequence: TGTGCCAGCAGCATCTACGGGGGAGTCTACAATGAGCAGTTCTTC. Combining the CDR3 with reference TRBV7-3 and TRBJ2-1 gives the whole variable domain GAGVSQTPSNKVTEKGKYVELRCDPISGHTALYWYRQSLGQGPEFLIYFQGTGAADDSGLPNDRFFAVRPEGSVSTLKIQRTERGDSAVYLCASSIYGGVYNEQFFGPGTRLTVL.

The sample holds many counts of this clonotype. The CDR3 bases are TGTGCCAGCAGTCCCACTAGCGGGAGACGGAGGTACGAGCAGTACTTC. Its protein is CASSPTSGRRRYEQYF. The J gene is TRBJ2-7, the V gene TRBV2; 11 bases are shared with TRBD2. Trimming at V came to 5 bases and at J to 4 bases, leaving 10 bases not matched to a gene. The CDR3 sequence is 16 residues long. Per the germline V gene, CDR1 is SNHLY and CDR2 is FYNNEI.

The sample holds a few counts of this clonotype. The V call is TRBV11-3, the J call TRBJ1-1, with a possible D match to TRBD1 (6 bases). V lost 4 bases, J lost 7 bases, and 16 bases lay in between. Germline CDR1 reads SGHNT; CDR2 reads YENEEA. CDR3 length: 14 residues. As DNA, the CDR3 is TGTGCCAGCAGCTCACAGGGAGGATTCAGTGAAGCTTTCTTT. Translation: CASSSQGGFSEAFF.

This clonotype showed up just a few times. The chain uses TRBV3-1 and TRBJ2-5; TRBD2 matches 11 bases. The V gene end was trimmed by 6 bases and the J gene end by 2 bases; junction bases not matched to a gene: 5. Germline V gene lookup returns CDR1 LGHDT and CDR2 YNNKEL (reference sequence). CDR3 length equals 15 residues. CDR3 nucleotides: TGTGCCAGCAGACGGCGGACTAGCGGGCAAGAGACCCAGTACTTC. It encodes CASRRRTSGQETQYF.

The rearrangement joins TRBV19 to TRBJ1-1; D is undetermined. Germline V lookup: CDR1 LNHDA, CDR2 SQIVND (reference sequence). Trimming removed 5 bases at V and 2 bases at J, with 24 bases between. The CDR3 consists of 18 residues. CDR3 DNA sequence: TGTGCCAGTAGTCCCGGCGGACCGACCTTATTATTAAACACTGAAGCTTTCTTT. It codes for CASSPGGPTLLLNTEAFF.

The chain recombines TRBV28 with TRBJ2-7; 7 nucleotides match TRBD2. The CDR3 extends over 15 amino acids. The trim removed 6 bases at V and 2 bases at J, leaving 10 bases unmatched. CDR1 and CDR2 from the germline V gene are MDHEN and SYDVKM. The CDR3 DNA sequence: TGTGCCAGCAGCCCCCTAGCGGCCCCCCCCTACGAGCAGTACTTC. Encoded protein: CASSPLAAPPYEQYF.

This clonotype showed up just a few times. CDR3 sequence: CASSSPSYSTDTQYF. DNA for the CDR3: TGTGCCAGCAGTTCGCCCTCCTATAGCACAGATACGCAGTATTTT. The chain employs TRBV27 and TRBJ2-3, with D unclear. The CDR3 is made up of 15 amino acids. The V and J ends lost 4 bases and 0 bases respectively, with 11 bases between them. Germline V gives CDR1 MNHEY, CDR2 SMNVEV (reference sequence).

This clonotype was seen only a few times. The chain employs TRBV24-1 and TRBJ2-2, with 9 bases lining up with TRBD1. The CDR3 is made up of 16 amino acids. The germline V gene encodes CDR1 KGHDR and CDR2 SFDVKD. With 3 bases clipped from V and 1 base from J, the junction kept 2 bases outside the gene matches. CDR3 in amino acids: CATSDRGQGNTGELFF. In DNA form, the CDR3 reads TGTGCCACCAGTGATCGGGGACAGGGGAACACCGGGGAGCTGTTTTTT.

The chain couples TRBV24-1 to TRBJ2-3; 12 positions match TRBD1. V shed 8 bases and J 2 bases; nucleotides not matched to a gene: 4. This CDR3 is 15 amino acids long. Germline V gene data show CDR1 as KGHDR and CDR2 as SFDVKD. CDR3 nucleotides: TGTGCCACCACCCCGGGACAGGGGGCCACAGATACGCAGTATTTT. It encodes CATTPGQGATDTQYF.

In this sample, this clonotype turned up many times. V gene TRBV28 combines with J gene TRBJ2-1, with TRBD2 identical over 13 bases. Germline CDR1 and CDR2: MDHEN and SYDVKM. V gave up 6 bases and J gave up 4 bases; unmatched junction bases: 9. There are 17 residues in the CDR3. CDR3 DNA: TGTGCCAGCAGGCACAGGACTAGCGGGAGTTCTTACAATGAGCAGTTCTTC. It encodes CASRHRTSGSSYNEQFF.

Remarks on this clonotype: The junction departs from the called germline gene at one end, perhaps through a read error. J is TRBJ2-6 and V is TRBV18; D unclear. CDR3 length: 16 amino acids. Looked up from germline, CDR1 is KGHSH and CDR2 is LQKENI. The CDR3 coding sequence is TGTGCCAACTCACCCTTAACAAATACTGGGGCCAACGTCCTGACTTTC. It specifies CANSPLTNTGANVLTF.

This clonotype was counted ten times or more. This chain links TRBV3-1 with TRBJ1-6; D is uncertain. The germline V gene encodes CDR1 LGHDT and CDR2 YNNKEL (reference sequence). CDR3 length: 12 residues. The V and J ends lost 7 bases and 6 bases respectively, with 7 bases between them. The CDR3 sequence: CASKRPNSPLHF. The CDR3 region has the DNA TGTGCCAGCAAGCGACCTAATTCACCCCTCCACTTT. Filled out from reference TRBV3-1 and TRBJ1-6, the complete variable domain reads DTAVSQTPKYLVTQMGNDKSIKCEQNLGHDTMYWYKQDSKKFLKIMFSYNNKELIINETVPNRFSPKSPDKAHLNLHINSLELGDSAVYFCASKRPNSPLHFGNGTRLTVT.

The chain joins TRBV28 to TRBJ2-6; 9 positions match TRBD1. Germline CDR1 and CDR2: MDHEN and SYDVKM. The V and J ends lost 3 bases and 2 bases, in that order; junction bases with no gene match: 11. The CDR3 consists of 19 residues. CDR3 sequence: CASSFRLGTGTPGANVLTF. The CDR3 coding sequence is TGTGCCAGCAGTTTCCGCTTGGGGACAGGGACCCCTGGGGCCAACGTCCTGACTTTC.

This clonotype appeared many times. The chain couples TRBV2 to TRBJ1-6; no reliable D call. The CDR3 length is 14 residues. Trimming left V 8 bases short and J 5 bases short, with 13 bases between. Germline CDR1 and CDR2: SNHLY and FYNNEI. DNA for the CDR3: TGTGCCAGCCTTCCGACCCAGGATAATTCACCCCTCCACTTT. This encodes CASLPTQDNSPLHF.

V gene TRBV25-1 combines with J gene TRBJ2-3, with 7 bases matching TRBD2. Per the germline V gene, CDR1 is MGHDK and CDR2 is SYGVNS. This CDR3 region has 16 residues. V lost 3 bases to trimming and J lost 3 bases; unmatched junction nucleotides: 9. The CDR3 DNA reads as TGTGCCAGCAGTGATTCTTCGACTAGCCCGACAGATACGCAGTATTTT. Its translation is CASSDSSTSPTDTQYF. Filled out from reference TRBV25-1 and TRBJ2-3, the complete variable domain reads EADIYQTPRYLVIGTGKKITLECSQTMGHDKMYWYQQDPGMELHLIHYSYGVNSTEKGDLSSESTVSRIRTEHFPLTLESARPSHTSQYLCASSDSSTSPTDTQYFGPGTRLTVL.

V usage is TRBV27 and J usage is TRBJ2-1; D remains ambiguous. Germline CDR1 MNHEY, CDR2 SMNVEV (reference sequence). The V end lost 3 bases, the J end lost 5 bases, and 14 bases lay between the germline ends. The CDR3 contains 15 residues. The chain's CDR3 is CASSFARKANNEQFF. In DNA form, the CDR3 reads TGTGCCAGCAGTTTTGCCAGGAAAGCGAACAATGAGCAGTTCTTC.

In this sample, this clonotype turned up many times. The chain is built from TRBV30 and TRBJ2-3; 10 bases align to TRBD2. The CDR3 length is 17 residues. Germline V gives CDR1 GTSNPN, CDR2 SVGIG (reference sequence). Trimming removed 0 bases from V and 2 bases from J; junction bases left unmatched: 8. The CDR3 DNA reads TGTGCCTGGAGTGTAGGGACTAGCGAATACCCCACAGATACGCAGTATTTT. Its protein is CAWSVGTSEYPTDTQYF.

This clonotype has just a few counts. J is TRBJ1-2 and V is TRBV2, with D maybe TRBD1 (6 bases). The germline V gene encodes CDR1 SNHLY and CDR2 FYNNEI. Trimming cost V 5 bases and J 10 bases, with 26 bases left between them. This CDR3 contains 16 residues. The CDR3 sequence: CASSSNSGHTNSVYTF. CDR3 DNA sequence: TGTGCCAGCAGTTCAAACTCGGGACACACCAACTCTGTCTACACCTTC.

There are many counts of this clonotype. This chain links TRBV2 with TRBJ1-5; D is undetermined. CDR1 and CDR2 from the germline V gene are SNHLY and FYNNEI. The CDR3 contains 15 residues. The V end lost 4 bases, the J end lost 2 bases, and 12 bases lay between the germline ends. Here the CDR3 reads CASSVRGRGNQPQHF. In DNA form, the CDR3 reads TGTGCCAGCAGTGTTCGGGGTAGGGGCAATCAGCCCCAGCATTTT.

Ten or more counts support this clonotype. The chain employs TRBV7-8 and TRBJ2-3; D is undetermined. The germline V gene has CDR1 SGHVS and CDR2 FQNEAQ. The CDR3 runs 16 residues. The ends were cut back, 0 bases at V and 0 bases at J, with 10 bases in the middle. As DNA, the CDR3 is TGTGCCAGCAGCTTAGCGCAGGCCCCTAGCACAGATACGCAGTATTTT. It yields the protein CASSLAQAPSTDTQYF.